These 5 T cell receptor beta chains came from one sample sequenced in a study of cytomegalovirus exposure and HLA in healthy donors. The PCR ran on 60 Vbeta and 13 Jbeta primers. Clones were read by immunoSEQ multiplex PCR, and TCRdb kept only the in-frame ones, dropping some. Among about 150,000 clones, around 84% were seen once, and the ten largest hold about 2.5%. The specimen was PBMCs. The source is a boy aged 2 to 9 in good health and CMV-seronegative.

The chain carries TRBV7-2 and TRBJ2-7, with D maybe TRBD1 (5 bases). This CDR3 spans 12 amino acids. Per the germline V gene, CDR1 is SGHTA and CDR2 is FQGNSA. V was pared by 3 bases and J by 3 bases, with 6 bases between. This chain's CDR3 is CASSLDIYEQYF. In DNA form, the CDR3 reads TGTGCCAGCAGCTTGGACATCTACGAGCAGTACTTC.

This clone has more than one count but fewer than ten. J is TRBJ1-4 and V is TRBV4-1; 7 bases agree with TRBD1. Trimming cost V 5 bases and J 5 bases; bases outside gene matches: 8. The CDR3 contains 15 residues. In germline, CDR1 is MGHRA, CDR2 YSYEKL. The CDR3 nucleotides are TGCGCCAGCAGCTTACGGACAGGCGTGAATGAAAAACTGTTTTTT. Translation gives CASSLRTGVNEKLFF.

The chain couples TRBV11-3 to TRBJ2-7; tentatively, D is TRBD2 (6 bases). The germline V and J ends were trimmed by 5 bases and 0 bases, with 20 bases remaining between them. The CDR3 is 17 amino acids. CDR1 and CDR2 (germline): SGHNT, YENEEA. The CDR3 loop reads CASSQVTGRGSSYEQYF. DNA for the CDR3: TGTGCCAGCAGCCAGGTAACTGGGCGGGGAAGCTCCTACGAGCAGTACTTC.

The chain has TRBV27 and TRBJ1-2; D uncertain. Per germline, CDR1 MNHEY and CDR2 SMNVEV (reference sequence). The CDR3 runs 18 residues. V lost 4 bases and J lost 4, with 25 bases in between. The CDR3 region has the DNA TGTGCCAGCAGTTCATCATCACCCACAGCGGGCGTCGGCTATGGCTACACCTTC. Translating it yields CASSSSSPTAGVGYGYTF.

This chain connects TRBV14 to TRBJ2-1; D gene unclear. V gave up 1 base and J gave up 3 bases, with 19 bases separating them. CDR1 is SGHDN and CDR2 is FVKESK in the germline V gene. This CDR3 is 18 amino acids long. The CDR3 is CASSQVLRSYRVYNEQFF. CDR3 coding DNA: TGTGCCAGCAGCCAAGTGCTCAGATCTTACCGGGTCTACAATGAGCAGTTCTTC.